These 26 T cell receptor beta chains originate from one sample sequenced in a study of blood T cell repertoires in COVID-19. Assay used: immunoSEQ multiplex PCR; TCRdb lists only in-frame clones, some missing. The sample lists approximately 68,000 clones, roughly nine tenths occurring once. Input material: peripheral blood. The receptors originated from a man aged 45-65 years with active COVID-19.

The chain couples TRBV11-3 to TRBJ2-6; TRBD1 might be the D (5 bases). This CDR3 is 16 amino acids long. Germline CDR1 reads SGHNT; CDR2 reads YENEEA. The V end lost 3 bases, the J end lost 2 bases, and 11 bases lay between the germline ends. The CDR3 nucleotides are TGTGCCAGCAGCTTTTCCAGGGCTACTGGGGCCAACGTCCTGACTTTC. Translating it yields CASSFSRATGANVLTF.

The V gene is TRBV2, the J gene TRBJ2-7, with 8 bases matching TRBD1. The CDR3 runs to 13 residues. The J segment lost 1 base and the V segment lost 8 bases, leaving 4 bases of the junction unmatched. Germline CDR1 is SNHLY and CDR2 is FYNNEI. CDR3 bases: TGTGCCAGCCAGGGGGACAGGTCCTACGAGCAGTACTTC. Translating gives CASQGDRSYEQYF.

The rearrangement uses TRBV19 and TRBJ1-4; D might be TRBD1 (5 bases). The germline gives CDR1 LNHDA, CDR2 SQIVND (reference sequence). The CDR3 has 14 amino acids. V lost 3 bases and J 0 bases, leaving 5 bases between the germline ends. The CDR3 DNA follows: TGTGCCAGTAGTATCAGGGCAACTAATGAAAAACTGTTTTTT. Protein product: CASSIRATNEKLFF.

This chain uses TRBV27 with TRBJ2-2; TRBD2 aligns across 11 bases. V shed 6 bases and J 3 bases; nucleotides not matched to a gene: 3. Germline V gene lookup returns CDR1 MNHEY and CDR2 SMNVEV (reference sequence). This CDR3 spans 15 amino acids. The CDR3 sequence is CASSGTSGYTGELFF. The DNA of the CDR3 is TGTGCCAGCAGCGGGACTAGCGGATACACCGGGGAGCTGTTTTTT.

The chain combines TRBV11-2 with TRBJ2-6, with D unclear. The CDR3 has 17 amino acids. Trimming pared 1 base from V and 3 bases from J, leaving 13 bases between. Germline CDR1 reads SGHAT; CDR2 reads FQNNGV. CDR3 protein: CASSLASSTYGANVLTF. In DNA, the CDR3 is TGTGCCAGCAGCTTAGCGTCTAGTACTTATGGGGCCAACGTCCTGACTTTC. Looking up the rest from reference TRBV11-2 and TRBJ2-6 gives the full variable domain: EAGVAQSPRYKIIEKRQSVAFWCNPISGHATLYWYQQILGQGPKLLIQFQNNGVVDDSQLPKDRFSAERLKGVDSTLKIQPAKLEDSAVYLCASSLASSTYGANVLTFGAGSRLTVL.

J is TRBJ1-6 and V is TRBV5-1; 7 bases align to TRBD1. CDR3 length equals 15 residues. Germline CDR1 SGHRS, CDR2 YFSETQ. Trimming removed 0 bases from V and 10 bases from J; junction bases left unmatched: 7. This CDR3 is CASSLGGGEGSPLHF. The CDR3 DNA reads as TGCGCCAGCAGCTTGGGAGGGGGCGAGGGCTCACCCCTCCACTTT.

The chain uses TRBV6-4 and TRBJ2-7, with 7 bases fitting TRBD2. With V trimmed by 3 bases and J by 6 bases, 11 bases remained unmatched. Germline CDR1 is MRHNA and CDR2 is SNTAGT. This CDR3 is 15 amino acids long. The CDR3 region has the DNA TGTGCCAGCAGTGAAGTTGCGGGAGACCTCGTCGAGCAGTACTTC. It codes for CASSEVAGDLVEQYF.

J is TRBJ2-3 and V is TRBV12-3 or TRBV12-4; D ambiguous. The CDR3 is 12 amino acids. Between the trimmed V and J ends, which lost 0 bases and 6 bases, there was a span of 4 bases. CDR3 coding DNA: TGTGCCAGCAGTTTAGCGCGGGATACGCAGTATTTT. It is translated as CASSLARDTQYF.

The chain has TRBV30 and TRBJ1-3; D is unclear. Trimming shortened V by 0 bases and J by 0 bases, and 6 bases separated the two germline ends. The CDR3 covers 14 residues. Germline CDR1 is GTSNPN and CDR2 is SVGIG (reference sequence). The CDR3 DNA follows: TGTGCCTGGAGTGTCGGTTACTCTGGAAACACCATATATTTT. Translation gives CAWSVGYSGNTIYF.

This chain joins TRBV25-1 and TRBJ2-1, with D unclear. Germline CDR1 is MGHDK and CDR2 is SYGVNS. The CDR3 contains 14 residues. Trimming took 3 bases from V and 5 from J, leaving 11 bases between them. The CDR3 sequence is CASSDGDTNNEQFF. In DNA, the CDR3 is TGTGCCAGCAGTGATGGTGACACAAACAATGAGCAGTTCTTC.

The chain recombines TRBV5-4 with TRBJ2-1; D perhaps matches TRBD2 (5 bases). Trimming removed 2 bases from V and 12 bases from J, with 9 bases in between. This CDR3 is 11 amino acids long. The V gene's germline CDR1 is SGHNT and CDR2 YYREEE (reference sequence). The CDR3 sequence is CASSFGLWQFF. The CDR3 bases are TGTGCCAGCAGCTTCGGACTGTGGCAGTTCTTC.

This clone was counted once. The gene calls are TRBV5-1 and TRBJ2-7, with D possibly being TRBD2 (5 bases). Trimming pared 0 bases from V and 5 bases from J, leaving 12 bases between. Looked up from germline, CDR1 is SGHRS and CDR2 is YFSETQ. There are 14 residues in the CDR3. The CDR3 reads CASSLVGASDEQYF. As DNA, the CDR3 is TGCGCCAGCAGCTTGGTGGGAGCATCGGACGAGCAGTACTTC.

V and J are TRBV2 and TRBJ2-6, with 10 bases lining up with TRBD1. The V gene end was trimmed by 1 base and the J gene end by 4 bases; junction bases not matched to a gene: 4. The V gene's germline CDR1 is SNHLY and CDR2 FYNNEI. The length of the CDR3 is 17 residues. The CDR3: CASSEGQGAGGANVLTF. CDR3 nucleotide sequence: TGTGCCAGCAGTGAAGGACAGGGGGCGGGAGGGGCCAACGTCCTGACTTTC.

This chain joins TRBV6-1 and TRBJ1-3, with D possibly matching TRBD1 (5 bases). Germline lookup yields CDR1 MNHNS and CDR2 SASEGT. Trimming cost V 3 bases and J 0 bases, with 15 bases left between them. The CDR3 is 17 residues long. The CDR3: CASSDRVGLGSGNTIYF. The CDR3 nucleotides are TGTGCCAGCAGTGACAGGGTTGGTTTAGGCTCTGGAAACACCATATATTTT.

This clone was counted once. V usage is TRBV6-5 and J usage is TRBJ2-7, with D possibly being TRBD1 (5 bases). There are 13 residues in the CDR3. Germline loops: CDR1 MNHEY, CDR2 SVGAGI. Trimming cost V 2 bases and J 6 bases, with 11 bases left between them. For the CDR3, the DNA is TGTGCCAGCAGTTACCACAGGATCAGCGAGCAGTACTTC. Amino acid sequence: CASSYHRISEQYF.

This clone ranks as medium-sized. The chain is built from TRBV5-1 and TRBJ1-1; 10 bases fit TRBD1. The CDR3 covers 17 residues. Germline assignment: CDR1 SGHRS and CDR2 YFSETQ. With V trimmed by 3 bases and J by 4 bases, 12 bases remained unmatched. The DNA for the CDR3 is TGCGCCAGCAGCTCTCCCCGGACAGGGGGAAAGACCACTGAAGCTTTCTTT. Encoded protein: CASSSPRTGGKTTEAFF.

The CDR3 loop reads CASSLEQRGNIQYF. In DNA form, the CDR3 reads TGTGCCAGCAGCTTAGAGCAACGGGGAAACATTCAGTACTTC. The V gene is TRBV7-2, the J gene TRBJ2-4, with D tentatively TRBD2 (5 bases). V lost 1 base, J lost 6 bases, and 10 bases lay in between. Germline CDR1 SGHTA, CDR2 FQGNSA. The length of the CDR3 is 14 residues.

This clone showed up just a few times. The CDR3 is CASSPRLATPYEQYF. The CDR3 nucleotides are TGCGCCAGCAGCCCGAGACTAGCTACCCCCTACGAGCAGTACTTC. The rearrangement links TRBV5-1 to TRBJ2-7, with 7 positions matching TRBD2. Germline V CDR1 and CDR2: SGHRS, YFSETQ. The length of the CDR3 is 15 residues. V lost 4 bases, J lost 2 bases, and 9 bases stayed unmatched. Using reference TRBV5-1 and TRBJ2-7 for the parts outside the CDR3, the full variable domain is KAGVTQTPRYLIKTRGQQVTLSCSPISGHRSVSWYQQTPGQGLQFLFEYFSETQRNKGNFPGRFSGRQFSNSRSEMNVSTLELGDSALYLCASSPRLATPYEQYFGPGTRLTVT.

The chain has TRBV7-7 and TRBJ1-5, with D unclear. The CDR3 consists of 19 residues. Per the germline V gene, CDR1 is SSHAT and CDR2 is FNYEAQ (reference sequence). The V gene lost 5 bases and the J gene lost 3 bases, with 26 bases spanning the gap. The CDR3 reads CASSPPHSPGSDTNQPQHF. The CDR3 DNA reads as TGTGCCAGCAGCCCACCCCACTCGCCGGGGTCCGATACCAATCAGCCCCAGCATTTT.

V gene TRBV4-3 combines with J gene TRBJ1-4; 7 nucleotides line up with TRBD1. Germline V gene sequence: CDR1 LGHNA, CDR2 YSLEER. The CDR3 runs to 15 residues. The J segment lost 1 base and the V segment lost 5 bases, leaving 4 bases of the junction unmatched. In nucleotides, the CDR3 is TGCGCCAGCAGCGAGACAGGGAGAACTAATGAAAAACTGTTTTTT. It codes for CASSETGRTNEKLFF.

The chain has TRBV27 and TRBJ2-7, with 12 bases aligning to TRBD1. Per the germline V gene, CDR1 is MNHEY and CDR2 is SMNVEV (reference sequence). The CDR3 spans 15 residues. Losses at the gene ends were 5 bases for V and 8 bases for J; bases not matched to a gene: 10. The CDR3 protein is CASSLQAGTGGKQYF. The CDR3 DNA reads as TGTGCCAGCAGTCTACAAGCCGGGACAGGGGGCAAGCAGTACTTC.

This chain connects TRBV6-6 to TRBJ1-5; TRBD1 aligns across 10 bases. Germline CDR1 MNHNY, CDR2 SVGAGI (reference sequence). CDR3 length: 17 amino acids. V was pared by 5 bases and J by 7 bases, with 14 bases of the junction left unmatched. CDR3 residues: CASSRSTGTGAQQPQHF. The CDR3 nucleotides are TGTGCCAGCAGTCGAAGCACTGGGACAGGGGCGCAGCAGCCCCAGCATTTT.

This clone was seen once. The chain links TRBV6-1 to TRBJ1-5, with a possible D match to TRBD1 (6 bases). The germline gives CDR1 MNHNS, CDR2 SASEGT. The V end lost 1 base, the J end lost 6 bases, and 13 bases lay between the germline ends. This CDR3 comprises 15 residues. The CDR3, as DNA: TGTGCCAGCAGTGAAGGGCAGGGGTTGAGTCAGCCCCAGCATTTT. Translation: CASSEGQGLSQPQHF.

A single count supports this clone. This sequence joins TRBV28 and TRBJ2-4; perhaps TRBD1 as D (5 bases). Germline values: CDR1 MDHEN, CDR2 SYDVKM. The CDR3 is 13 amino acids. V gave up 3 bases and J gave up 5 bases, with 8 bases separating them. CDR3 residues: CASSLDIENIQYF. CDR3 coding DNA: TGTGCCAGCAGTTTGGACATAGAAAACATTCAGTACTTC.

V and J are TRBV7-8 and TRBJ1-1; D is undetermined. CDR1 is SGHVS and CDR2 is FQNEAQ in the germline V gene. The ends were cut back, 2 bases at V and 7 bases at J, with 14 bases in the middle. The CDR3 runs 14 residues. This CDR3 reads CASSLSTGSHEAFF. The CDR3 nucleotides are TGTGCCAGCAGCTTATCGACCGGGTCTCATGAAGCTTTCTTT.

The CDR3 region has the DNA TGTGCCAGTCGACAGGAGGGAAACACCATATATTTT. Residues: CASRQEGNTIYF. The chain uses TRBV12-3 or TRBV12-4 and TRBJ1-3, with a possible D match to TRBD1 (6 bases). This CDR3 spans 12 amino acids. Trimming shortened V by 9 bases and J by 4 bases, and 10 bases separated the two germline ends.